The present T cell receptor (beta chain) was sequenced within a study of control samples from healthy donors and cancer patients. This clone was observed a single time. Profiling relied on immunoSEQ multiplex PCR, and the TCRdb table lists in-frame clones only, not all of them. The sample includes 150,000 to 200,000 clones, over 90% of them seen just once. The CDR3 is 14 residues long. Germline loops: CDR1 MDHEN, CDR2 SYDVKM. Trimming stripped 9 bases from V and 1 base from J, with 16 bases between. This receptor was taken from a young woman in good health. Source material: blood. V and J are TRBV28 and TRBJ2-7, with D hard to call. The CDR3 DNA sequence: TGTGCCAGTACGTTCCTTGGCGGATCCTACGAGCAGTACTTC. Translated: CASTFLGGSYEQYF.